This T cell receptor beta chain is from a study of blood T cell repertoires in COVID-19. As for the study in general: The United States, Italy and Spain supplied acute and convalescent COVID-19 samples. The analysed material was cDNA or gDNA that came from T cells, B-cell-depleted T cells, or PBMCs.

CDR1 is SNHLY and CDR2 is FYNNEI in the germline V gene. V gave up 8 bases and J gave up 3 bases; unmatched junction bases: 9. This CDR3 is built from 15 residues. Participant ages covered about 18 to 95 years across about two dozen US areas. Symptom resolution, clearance, or two negative PCRs marked the recovered donors of Cohort 3. Here immunoSEQ multiplex PCR was the method, and the copy in TCRdb shows in-frame clones only, minus some. The table shows hundreds of thousands of clones, with approximately 86% occurring only once. Sequenced material: PBMCs or T cells enriched from blood (not recorded which). This sequence originates from a woman in her fifties or sixties who had recovered from COVID-19. The rearrangement links TRBV2 to TRBJ2-1; 8 bases are shared with TRBD2. Here the CDR3 DNA reads TGTGCCAGCGAGCGGGAGAGGTCCTACTACAATGAGCAGTTCTTC. Its protein product is CASERERSYYNEQFF.